This T cell receptor beta chain originates from a study of blood T cell repertoires in COVID-19. About the research overall: Some COVID-19 samples were acute and others convalescent; all came from the United States, Italy and Spain. Sources were T cells, B-cell-depleted T cells, or PBMCs; the material itself was cDNA or gDNA.

This clone has a handful of counts. This CDR3 has 16 residues. Trimming left V 2 bases short and J 1 base short, with 14 bases between. CDR1 and CDR2 (germline): MGHRA, YSYEKL. Repertoires were generated with immunoSEQ multiplex PCR, while TCRdb's copy carries only in-frame clones and drops some. Altogether some 130,000 clones are present, more than 60% being singletons, with the ten largest covering under 2.5%. This clonotype was obtained from a woman aged 70-85 years with acute or convalescent COVID-19. The specimen sequenced was peripheral blood. V usage is TRBV4-1 and J usage is TRBJ1-1, with D perhaps matching TRBD1 (5 bases). The CDR3 region has the DNA TGCGCCAGCAGCCAACAGGGTGTGGCGCAGAACACTGAAGCTTTCTTT. This translates into CASSQQGVAQNTEAFF.